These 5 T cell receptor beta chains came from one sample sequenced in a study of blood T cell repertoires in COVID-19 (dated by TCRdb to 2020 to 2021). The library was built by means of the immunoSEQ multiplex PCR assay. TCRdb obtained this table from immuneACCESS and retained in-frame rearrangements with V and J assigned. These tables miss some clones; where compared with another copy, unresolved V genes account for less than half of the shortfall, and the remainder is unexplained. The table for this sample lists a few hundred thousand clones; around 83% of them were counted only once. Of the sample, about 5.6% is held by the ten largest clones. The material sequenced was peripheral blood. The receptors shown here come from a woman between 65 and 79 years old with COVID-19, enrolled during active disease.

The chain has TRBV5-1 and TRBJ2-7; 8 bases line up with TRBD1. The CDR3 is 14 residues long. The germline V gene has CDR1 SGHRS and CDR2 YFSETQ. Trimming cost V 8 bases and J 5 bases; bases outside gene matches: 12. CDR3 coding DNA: TGCGCCAGTAACATGGGACAGGACTTGGACGAGCAGTACTTC. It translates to CASNMGQDLDEQYF.

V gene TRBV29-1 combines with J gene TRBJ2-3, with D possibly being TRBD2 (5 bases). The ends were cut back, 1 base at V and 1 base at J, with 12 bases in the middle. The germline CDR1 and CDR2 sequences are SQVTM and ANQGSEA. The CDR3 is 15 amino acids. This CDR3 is CSVEVGTGGTDTQYF. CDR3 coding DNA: TGCAGCGTTGAAGTAGGAACCGGGGGCACAGATACGCAGTATTTT.

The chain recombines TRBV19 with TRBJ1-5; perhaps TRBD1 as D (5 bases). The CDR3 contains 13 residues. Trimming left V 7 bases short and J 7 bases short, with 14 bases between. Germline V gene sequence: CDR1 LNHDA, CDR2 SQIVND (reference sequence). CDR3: CASTVRGFQPQHF. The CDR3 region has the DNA TGTGCCAGTACCGTTCGGGGGTTCCAGCCCCAGCATTTT.

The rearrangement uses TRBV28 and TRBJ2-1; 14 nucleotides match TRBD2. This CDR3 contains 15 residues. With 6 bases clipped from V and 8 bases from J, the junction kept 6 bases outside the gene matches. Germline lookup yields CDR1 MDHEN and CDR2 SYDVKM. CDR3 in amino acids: CASSSGLAGEDEQFF. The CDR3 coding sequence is TGTGCCAGCAGCTCGGGACTAGCGGGAGAAGATGAGCAGTTCTTC.

CDR3 sequence (DNA): TGTGCCAGCAGCTTAGCGCTACCTAGCTACGAGCAGTACTTC. Protein product: CASSLALPSYEQYF. The rearrangement joins TRBV7-2 to TRBJ2-7; D not certain. V was pared by 0 bases and J by 3 bases, with 9 bases between. From germline, CDR1 is SGHTA and CDR2 FQGNSA. The CDR3 runs to 14 residues.